This TCR beta chain came from a study of cytomegalovirus exposure and HLA in healthy donors. Both 60 Vbeta primers and 13 Jbeta primers went into the PCR. Libraries were prepared by immunoSEQ multiplex PCR; TCRdb keeps only in-frame clonotypes and omits some of them. The table shows about 190,000 clones, with 74% occurring only once. Losses at the gene ends were 4 bases for V and 3 bases for J; bases not matched to a gene: 4. The CDR3 is 14 amino acids. Germline V gives CDR1 SGHDT, CDR2 YYEEEE. The receptor was derived from a woman in her 30s in good health and CMV-seropositive. The chain is built from TRBV5-6 and TRBJ1-5; 7 bases are a match to TRBD1. The sequenced sample was PBMCs. CDR3 amino acids: CASSLTGDNQPQHF. The CDR3 DNA reads TGTGCCAGCAGCCTAACAGGGGACAATCAGCCCCAGCATTTT.